Sequencing of this T cell receptor (beta chain) was carried out in a study of graft-versus-host responses after intestinal transplantation. Study at large: As for transplant type, recipients had multivisceral, liver-intestinal, or isolated intestinal grafts. Induction with anti-thymocyte globulin, then tacrolimus and steroids for roughly three years, was given to all recipients.

Study-wide results and limits: Recipient marrow showed GvH clones, some seen first in ileum or blood. Peak GvH clone levels in circulation were associated with early post-transplant HvG declines.

Profiling relied on immunoSEQ multiplex PCR, and the TCRdb table lists in-frame clones only, not all of them. This repertoire shows 80,000 to 100,000 clones, roughly 80% found once; its top ten account for 15% to 20%. Of note for this clone: Its antigen is still unknown.

Per germline, CDR1 SNHLY and CDR2 FYNNEI. This CDR3 spans 12 amino acids. V was trimmed by 7 bases and J by 0 bases, leaving 7 bases between them. The sequence was obtained from a human donor who received an intestinal transplant. Sequenced here: unstimulated CD8+ T cells sorted from spleen or lymph node cells, sampled before intestinal transplant. The chain joins TRBV2 to TRBJ2-7; D unresolved. The DNA of the CDR3 is TGTGCCAGCAAGGCGGTCTCCTACGAGCAGTACTTC. Amino acids: CASKAVSYEQYF. The entire variable domain, with the rest obtained from reference TRBV2 and TRBJ2-7, is as follows: EPEVTQTPSHQVTQMGQEVILRCVPISNHLYFYWYRQILGQKVEFLVSFYNNEISEKSEIFDDQFSVERPDGSNFTLKIRSTKLEDSAMYFCASKAVSYEQYFGPGTRLTVT.